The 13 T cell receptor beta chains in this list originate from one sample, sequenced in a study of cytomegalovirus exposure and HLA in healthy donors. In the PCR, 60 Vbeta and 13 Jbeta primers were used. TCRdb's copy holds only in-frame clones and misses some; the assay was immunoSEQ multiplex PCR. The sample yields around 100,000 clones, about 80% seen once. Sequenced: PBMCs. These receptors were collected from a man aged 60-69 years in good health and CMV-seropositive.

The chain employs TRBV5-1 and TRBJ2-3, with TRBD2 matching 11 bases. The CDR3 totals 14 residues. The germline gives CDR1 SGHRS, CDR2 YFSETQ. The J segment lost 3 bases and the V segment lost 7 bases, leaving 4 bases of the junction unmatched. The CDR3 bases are TGCGCCAGCGGTACTAGCGGGGGAACAGATACGCAGTATTTT. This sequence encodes CASGTSGGTDTQYF.

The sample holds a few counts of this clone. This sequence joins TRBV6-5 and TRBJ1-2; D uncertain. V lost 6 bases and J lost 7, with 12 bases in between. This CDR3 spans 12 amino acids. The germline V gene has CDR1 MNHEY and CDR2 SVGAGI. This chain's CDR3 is CASRRAAGGYTF. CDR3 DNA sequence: TGTGCCAGCAGGCGGGCTGCGGGTGGCTACACCTTC.

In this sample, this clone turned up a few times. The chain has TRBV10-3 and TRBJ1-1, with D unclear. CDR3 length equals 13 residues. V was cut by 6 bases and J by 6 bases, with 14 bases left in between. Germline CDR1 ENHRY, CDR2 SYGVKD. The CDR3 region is CAIRTGRVSEAFF. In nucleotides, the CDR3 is TGTGCCATCAGAACGGGGAGGGTGTCTGAAGCTTTCTTT.

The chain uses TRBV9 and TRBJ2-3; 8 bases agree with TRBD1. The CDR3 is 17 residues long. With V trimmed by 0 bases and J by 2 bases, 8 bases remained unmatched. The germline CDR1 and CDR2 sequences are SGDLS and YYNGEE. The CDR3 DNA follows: TGTGCCAGCAGCGTAGGGGACAGGCCCGATCTCACAGATACGCAGTATTTT. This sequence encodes CASSVGDRPDLTDTQYF.

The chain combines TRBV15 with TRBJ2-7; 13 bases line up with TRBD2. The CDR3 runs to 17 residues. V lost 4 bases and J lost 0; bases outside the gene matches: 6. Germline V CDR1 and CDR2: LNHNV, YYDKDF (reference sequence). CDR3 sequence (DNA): TGTGCCACCAGCAAAGGGACTAGCGGGGACCTCTCCTACGAGCAGTACTTC. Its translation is CATSKGTSGDLSYEQYF.

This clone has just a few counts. The CDR3 region is CASSIGGAVAKTQYF. The CDR3 DNA follows: TGTGCCAGTAGTATTGGGGGGGCAGTTGCGAAGACCCAGTACTTC. The chain links TRBV19 to TRBJ2-5; perhaps TRBD2 as D (7 bases). V dropped 3 bases and J dropped 6 bases, with 17 bases sitting between them. The CDR3 totals 15 residues. CDR1 is LNHDA and CDR2 is SQIVND in the germline V gene (reference sequence).

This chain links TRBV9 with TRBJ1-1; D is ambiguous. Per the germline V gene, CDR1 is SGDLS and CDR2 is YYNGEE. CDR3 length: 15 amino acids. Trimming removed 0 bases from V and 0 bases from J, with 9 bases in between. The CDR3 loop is CASSVVEGLNTEAFF. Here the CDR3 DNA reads TGTGCCAGCAGCGTAGTCGAGGGTTTGAACACTGAAGCTTTCTTT.

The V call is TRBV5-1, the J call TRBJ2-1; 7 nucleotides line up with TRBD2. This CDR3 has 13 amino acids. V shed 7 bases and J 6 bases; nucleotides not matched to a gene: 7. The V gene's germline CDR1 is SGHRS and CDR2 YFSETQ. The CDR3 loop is CASLGTGGNEQFF. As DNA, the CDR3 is TGCGCCAGCCTGGGGACGGGGGGCAATGAGCAGTTCTTC.

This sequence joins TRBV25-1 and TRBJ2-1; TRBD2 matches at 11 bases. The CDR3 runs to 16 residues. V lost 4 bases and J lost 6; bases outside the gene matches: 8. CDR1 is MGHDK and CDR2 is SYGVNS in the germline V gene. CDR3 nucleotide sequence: TGTGCCAGCAGTGTTCTTAGCGGGGGGGCATCCAATGAGCAGTTCTTC. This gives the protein CASSVLSGGASNEQFF.

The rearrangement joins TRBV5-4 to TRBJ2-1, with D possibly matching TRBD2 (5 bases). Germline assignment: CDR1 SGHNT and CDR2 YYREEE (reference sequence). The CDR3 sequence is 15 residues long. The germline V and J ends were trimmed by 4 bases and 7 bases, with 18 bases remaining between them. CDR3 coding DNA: TGTGCCAGCAGCCCTGGACCAACACGGGAAAATGAGCAGTTCTTC. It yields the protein CASSPGPTRENEQFF.

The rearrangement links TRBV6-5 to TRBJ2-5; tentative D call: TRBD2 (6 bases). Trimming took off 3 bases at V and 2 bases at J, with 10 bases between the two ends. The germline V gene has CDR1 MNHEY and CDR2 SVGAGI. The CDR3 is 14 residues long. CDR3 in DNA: TGTGCCAGCAGTTATGGGACTCTTCAAGAGACCCAGTACTTC. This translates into CASSYGTLQETQYF.

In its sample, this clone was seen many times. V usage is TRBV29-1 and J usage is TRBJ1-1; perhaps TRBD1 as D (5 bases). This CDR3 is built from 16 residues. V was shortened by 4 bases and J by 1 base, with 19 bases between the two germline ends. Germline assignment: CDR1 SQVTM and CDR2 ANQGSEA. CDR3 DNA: TGCAGCGTTGCCCCCCCCCTCGACAGTCGGAACACTGAAGCTTTCTTT. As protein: CSVAPPLDSRNTEAFF.

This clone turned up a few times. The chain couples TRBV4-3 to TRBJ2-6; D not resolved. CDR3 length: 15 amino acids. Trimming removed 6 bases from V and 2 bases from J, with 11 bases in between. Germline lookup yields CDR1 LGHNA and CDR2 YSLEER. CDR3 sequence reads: CASSLSVAGANVLTF. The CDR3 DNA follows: TGCGCCAGCAGTCTTTCCGTTGCTGGGGCCAACGTCCTGACTTTC.